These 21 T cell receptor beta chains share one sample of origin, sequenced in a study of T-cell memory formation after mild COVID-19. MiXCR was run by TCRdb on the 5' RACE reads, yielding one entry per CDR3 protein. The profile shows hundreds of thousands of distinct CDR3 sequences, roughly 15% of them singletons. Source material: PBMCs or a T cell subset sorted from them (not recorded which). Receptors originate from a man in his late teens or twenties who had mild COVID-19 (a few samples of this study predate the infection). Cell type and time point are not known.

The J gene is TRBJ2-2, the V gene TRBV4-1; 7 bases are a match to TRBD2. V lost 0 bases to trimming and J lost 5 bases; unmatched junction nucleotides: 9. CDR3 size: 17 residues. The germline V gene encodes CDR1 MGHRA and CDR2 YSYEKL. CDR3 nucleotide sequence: TGCGCCAGCAGCCAAGAGGGGAGCGGGGCGAGGACCGGGGAGCTGTTTTTT. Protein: CASSQEGSGARTGELFF.

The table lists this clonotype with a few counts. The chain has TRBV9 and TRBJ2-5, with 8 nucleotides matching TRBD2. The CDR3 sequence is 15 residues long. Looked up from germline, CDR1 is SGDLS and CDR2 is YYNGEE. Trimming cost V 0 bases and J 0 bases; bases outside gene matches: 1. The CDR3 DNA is TGTGCCAGCAGCGTAGCAGCGGGGGACCAAGAGACCCAGTACTTC. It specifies CASSVAAGDQETQYF.

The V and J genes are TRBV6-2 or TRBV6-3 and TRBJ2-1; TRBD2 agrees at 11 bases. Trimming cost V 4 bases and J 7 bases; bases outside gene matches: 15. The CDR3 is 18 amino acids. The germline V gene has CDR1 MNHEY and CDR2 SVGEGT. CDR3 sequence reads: CASSSQPQVAGGLNEQFF. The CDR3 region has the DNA TGTGCCAGCAGTTCCCAACCTCAGGTAGCGGGGGGGCTAAATGAGCAGTTCTTC.

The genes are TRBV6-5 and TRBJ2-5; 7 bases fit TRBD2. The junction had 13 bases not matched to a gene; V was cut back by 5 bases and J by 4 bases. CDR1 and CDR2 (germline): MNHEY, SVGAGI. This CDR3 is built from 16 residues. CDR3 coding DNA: TGTGCCAGCAGTGTCCAGCGGGGCCCCGGGCGAGAGACCCAGTACTTC. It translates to CASSVQRGPGRETQYF.

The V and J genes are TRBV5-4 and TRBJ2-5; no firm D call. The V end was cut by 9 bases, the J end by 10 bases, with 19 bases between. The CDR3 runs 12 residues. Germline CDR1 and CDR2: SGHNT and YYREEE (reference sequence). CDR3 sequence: CATHSNARDQYF. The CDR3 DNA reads TGTGCCACACACTCGAACGCCCGAGACCAGTACTTC.

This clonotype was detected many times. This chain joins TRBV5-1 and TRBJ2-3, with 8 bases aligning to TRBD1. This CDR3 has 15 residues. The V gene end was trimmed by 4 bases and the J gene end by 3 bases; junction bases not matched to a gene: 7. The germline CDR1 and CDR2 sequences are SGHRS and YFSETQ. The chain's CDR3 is CASSDDRGFTDTQYF. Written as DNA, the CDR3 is TGCGCCAGCAGCGATGACAGGGGTTTTACAGATACGCAGTATTTT.

This CDR3 reads CASSPPIRDRKRDTQYF. CDR3 nucleotides: TGTGCCAGCAGTCCCCCCATCCGGGACAGGAAAAGAGATACGCAGTATTTT. The gene calls are TRBV27 and TRBJ2-3, with TRBD1 identical over 8 bases. J gave up 5 bases and V 5 bases, and 15 bases lay outside the gene matches. Germline values: CDR1 MNHEY, CDR2 SMNVEV (reference sequence). The length of the CDR3 is 17 residues.

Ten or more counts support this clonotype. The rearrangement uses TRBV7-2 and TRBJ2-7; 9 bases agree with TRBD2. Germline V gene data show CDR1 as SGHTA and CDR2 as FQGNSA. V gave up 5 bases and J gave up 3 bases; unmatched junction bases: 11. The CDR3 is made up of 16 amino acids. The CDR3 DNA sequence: TGTGCCAGCAGCGACGATCTAGCGGGGAGGGTCTACGAGCAGTACTTC. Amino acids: CASSDDLAGRVYEQYF.

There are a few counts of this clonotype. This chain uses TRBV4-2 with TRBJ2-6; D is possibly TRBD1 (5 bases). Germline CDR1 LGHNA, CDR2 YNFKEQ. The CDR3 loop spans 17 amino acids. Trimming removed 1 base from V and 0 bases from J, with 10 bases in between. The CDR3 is CASSQGRTNSGANVLTF. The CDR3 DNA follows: TGTGCCAGCAGCCAAGGGCGGACAAACTCTGGGGCCAACGTCCTGACTTTC.

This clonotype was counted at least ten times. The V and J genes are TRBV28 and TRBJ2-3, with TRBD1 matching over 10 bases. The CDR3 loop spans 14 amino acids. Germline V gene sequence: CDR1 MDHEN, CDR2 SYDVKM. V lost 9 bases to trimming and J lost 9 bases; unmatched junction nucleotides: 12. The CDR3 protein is CASQGDRGLWTQYF. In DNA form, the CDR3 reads TGTGCCAGTCAAGGTGACAGGGGGCTGTGGACGCAGTATTTT.

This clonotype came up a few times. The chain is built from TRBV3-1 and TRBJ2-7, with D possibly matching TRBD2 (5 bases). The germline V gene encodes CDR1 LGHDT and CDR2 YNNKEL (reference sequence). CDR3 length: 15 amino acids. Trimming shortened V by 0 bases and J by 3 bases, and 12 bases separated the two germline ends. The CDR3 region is CASSQERGWSYEQYF. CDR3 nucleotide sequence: TGTGCCAGCAGCCAAGAAAGAGGGTGGAGCTACGAGCAGTACTTC.

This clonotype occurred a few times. This chain's CDR3 is CASSFGGLAWDTQYF. Written as DNA, the CDR3 is TGTGCCAGCAGCTTTGGGGGACTAGCATGGGATACGCAGTATTTT. The chain employs TRBV7-8 and TRBJ2-3; TRBD2 agrees at 9 bases. The junction had 7 bases not matched to a gene; V was cut back by 3 bases and J by 6 bases. This CDR3 contains 15 residues. Germline V gives CDR1 SGHVS, CDR2 FQNEAQ. The full variable domain, with the rest looked up from reference TRBV7-8 and TRBJ2-3, is GAGVSQSPRYKVAKRGQDVALRCDPISGHVSLFWYQQALGQGPEFLTYFQNEAQLDKSGLPSDRFFAERPEGSVSTLKIQRTQQEDSAVYLCASSFGGLAWDTQYFGPGTRLTVL.

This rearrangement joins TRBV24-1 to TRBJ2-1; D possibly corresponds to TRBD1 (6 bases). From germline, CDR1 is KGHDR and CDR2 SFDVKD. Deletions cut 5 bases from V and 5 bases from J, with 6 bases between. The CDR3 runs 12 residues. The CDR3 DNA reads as TGTGCCACCAGTGGGGACAACAATGAGCAGTTCTTC. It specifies CATSGDNNEQFF.

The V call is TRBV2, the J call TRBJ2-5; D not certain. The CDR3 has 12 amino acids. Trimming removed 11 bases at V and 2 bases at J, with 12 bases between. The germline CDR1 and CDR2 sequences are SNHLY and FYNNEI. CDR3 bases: TGTGCCGGCGACGATCGTCAAGAGACCCAGTACTTC. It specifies CAGDDRQETQYF.

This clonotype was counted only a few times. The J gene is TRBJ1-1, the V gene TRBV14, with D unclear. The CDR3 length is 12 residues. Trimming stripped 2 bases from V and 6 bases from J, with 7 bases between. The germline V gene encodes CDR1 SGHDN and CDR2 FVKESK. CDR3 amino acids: CASSQHHPEAFF. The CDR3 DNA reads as TGTGCCAGCAGCCAACATCATCCTGAAGCTTTCTTT.

CDR3 coding DNA: TGTGCCAGCAATCGGGACCTGCCCTACTCTGGGGCCAACGTCCTGACTTTC. Amino acids: CASNRDLPYSGANVLTF. This chain uses TRBV12-3 or TRBV12-4 with TRBJ2-6, with D perhaps assigned TRBD1 or TRBD2 (5 bases each). The V gene lost 7 bases and the J gene lost 0 bases, with 16 bases spanning the gap. The CDR3 spans 17 residues.

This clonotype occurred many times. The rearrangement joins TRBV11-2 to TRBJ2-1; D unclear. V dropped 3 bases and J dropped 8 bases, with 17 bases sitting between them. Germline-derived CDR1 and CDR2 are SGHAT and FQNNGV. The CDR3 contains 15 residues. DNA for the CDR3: TGTGCCAGCAGCTTGTCAGGACCCAGGTCGCATGAGCAGTTCTTC. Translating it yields CASSLSGPRSHEQFF.

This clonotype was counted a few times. The CDR3, as DNA: TGTGCCAGCTCCTCACAAATGAACACTGAAGCTTTCTTT. It encodes CASSSQMNTEAFF. The rearrangement uses TRBV12-3 or TRBV12-4 and TRBJ1-1, with unresolved D. V dropped 8 bases and J dropped 0 bases, with 10 bases sitting between them. This CDR3 contains 13 residues.

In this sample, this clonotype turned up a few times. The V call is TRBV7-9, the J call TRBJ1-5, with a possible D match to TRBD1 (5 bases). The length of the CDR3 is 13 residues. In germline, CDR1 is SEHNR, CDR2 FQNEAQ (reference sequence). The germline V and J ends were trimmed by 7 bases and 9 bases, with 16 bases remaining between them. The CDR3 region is CASTFDSLGPQHF. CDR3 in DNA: TGTGCCAGCACCTTCGACAGTTTAGGGCCCCAGCATTTT.

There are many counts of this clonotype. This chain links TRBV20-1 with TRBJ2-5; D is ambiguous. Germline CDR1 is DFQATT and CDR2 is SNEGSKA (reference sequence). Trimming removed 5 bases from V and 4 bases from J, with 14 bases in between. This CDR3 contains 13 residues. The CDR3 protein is CSAVKVVGETQYF. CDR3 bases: TGCAGTGCTGTTAAGGTCGTGGGAGAGACCCAGTACTTC.

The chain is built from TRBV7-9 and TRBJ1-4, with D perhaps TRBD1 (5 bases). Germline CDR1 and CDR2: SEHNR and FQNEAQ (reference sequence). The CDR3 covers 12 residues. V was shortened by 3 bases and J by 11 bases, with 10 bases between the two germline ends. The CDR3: CASSLDTPKLFF. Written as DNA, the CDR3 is TGTGCCAGCAGCTTGGACACTCCCAAACTGTTTTTT.